These 12 T cell receptor beta chains were all obtained from the same sample, sequenced in a study of T cell responses to AZD1222 COVID-19 vaccine. Measured with immunoSEQ multiplex PCR; TCRdb has only the in-frame clones, and not every one. The sample records some 150,000 clones, 90% to 95% being singletons. Sequencing used peripheral blood, obtained on day 0 of AZD1222 vaccination. Source of these receptors: an adult in good health.

In DNA form, the CDR3 reads TGTGCCATCAACGCCGCTGGCCCCAATCAGCCCCAGCATTTT. Protein: CAINAAGPNQPQHF. V usage is TRBV10-3 and J usage is TRBJ1-5; no firm D call. CDR1 and CDR2 from the germline V gene are ENHRY and SYGVKD. V was pared by 7 bases and J by 3 bases, with 13 bases between. The CDR3 sequence is 14 residues long.

This clone has just one count. The V call is TRBV7-2, the J call TRBJ1-2; perhaps TRBD1 as D (6 bases). Trimming left V 5 bases short and J 2 bases short, with 9 bases between. The CDR3 spans 13 residues. Germline values: CDR1 SGHTA, CDR2 FQGNSA. The CDR3 DNA follows: TGTGCCAGCAGCGATGGACAGAACTATGGCTACACCTTC. Residues: CASSDGQNYGYTF.

This chain uses TRBV7-2 with TRBJ1-2; 7 positions agree with TRBD1. With V trimmed by 5 bases and J by 5 bases, 8 bases remained unmatched. The germline V gene has CDR1 SGHTA and CDR2 FQGNSA. The CDR3 spans 14 residues. This chain's CDR3 is CASSPTQTGYGYTF. CDR3 coding DNA: TGTGCCAGCAGCCCCACCCAGACAGGGTATGGCTACACCTTC.

The chain carries TRBV7-2 and TRBJ1-1; D not certain. The germline V gene has CDR1 SGHTA and CDR2 FQGNSA. Trimming removed 5 bases at V and 5 bases at J, with 18 bases between. CDR3 length equals 15 residues. The CDR3 region has the DNA TGTGCCAGCAGCCCCCACACATCCGGGAGGACTGAAGCTTTCTTT. Encoded protein: CASSPHTSGRTEAFF.

The chain has TRBV5-5 and TRBJ2-1; 9 bases agree with TRBD2. The CDR3 spans 14 residues. The V and J ends lost 2 bases and 10 bases, in that order; junction bases with no gene match: 7. Germline V CDR1 and CDR2: SGHKS, YYEKEE (reference sequence). As DNA, the CDR3 is TGTGCCAGCAGCTTAGAGCGGGGGGTAGGGGAGCAGTTCTTC. Its protein product is CASSLERGVGEQFF.

V and J are TRBV29-1 and TRBJ2-1, with 7 positions matching TRBD2. The CDR3 contains 15 residues. With 0 bases clipped from V and 9 bases from J, the junction kept 11 bases outside the gene matches. CDR1 is SQVTM and CDR2 is ANQGSEA in the germline V gene. The CDR3: CSVEDLGGALGEQFF. The CDR3 nucleotides are TGCAGCGTTGAAGATCTGGGAGGGGCGTTAGGTGAGCAGTTCTTC.

The count of this clone is one. The chain joins TRBV7-2 to TRBJ1-2; 10 nucleotides agree with TRBD1. V was pared by 1 base and J by 8 bases, with 7 bases of the junction left unmatched. This CDR3 is built from 15 residues. The germline V gene has CDR1 SGHTA and CDR2 FQGNSA. The chain's CDR3 is CASSLVRTGGGGYTF. CDR3 sequence (DNA): TGTGCCAGCAGCTTAGTGCGGACAGGGGGTGGAGGCTACACCTTC.

The count of this clone is one. J is TRBJ1-2 and V is TRBV4-3; TRBD1 is a possible D gene (5 bases). From germline, CDR1 is LGHNA and CDR2 YSLEER. The CDR3 has 17 residues. V was clipped by 0 bases and J by 4 bases, with 18 bases between them. CDR3 sequence: CASSQDGGDPIPYGYTF. Here the CDR3 DNA reads TGCGCCAGCAGCCAAGATGGGGGGGATCCAATCCCCTATGGCTACACCTTC.

In its sample, this clone was seen once. The V and J genes are TRBV27 and TRBJ1-2; 10 positions agree with TRBD1. The CDR3 is 17 amino acids. After removal of 2 bases from V and 6 bases from J, the junction contained 12 bases not matched to a gene. Germline CDR1 reads MNHEY; CDR2 reads SMNVEV (reference sequence). The CDR3, as DNA: TGTGCCAGCAGTTTAACCGGAGGGACAGGGGTGGCGGATGGCTACACCTTC. Residues: CASSLTGGTGVADGYTF.

J is TRBJ1-5 and V is TRBV7-9; D not resolved. V dropped 4 bases and J dropped 2 bases, with 9 bases sitting between them. This CDR3 has 14 residues. Germline-derived CDR1 and CDR2 are SEHNR and FQNEAQ (reference sequence). The CDR3 DNA sequence: TGTGCCAGCAGCTCGGGTGGGGGCAATCAGCCCCAGCATTTT. Encoded protein: CASSSGGGNQPQHF.

This sequence joins TRBV4-1 and TRBJ2-3; unclear D gene. Germline CDR1 is MGHRA and CDR2 is YSYEKL. V lost 2 bases, J lost 7 bases, and 19 bases lay in between. This CDR3 is built from 16 residues. CDR3 loop: CASSQPKASPTNTQYF. In nucleotides, the CDR3 is TGCGCCAGCAGCCAACCCAAGGCTTCGCCAACTAATACGCAGTATTTT.

The chain recombines TRBV7-3 with TRBJ1-5; D is unclear. V dropped 2 bases and J dropped 3 bases, with 5 bases sitting between them. This CDR3 has 13 residues. Germline V gene data show CDR1 as SGHTA and CDR2 as FQGTGA. CDR3 residues: CASSLEHNQPQHF. The CDR3 region has the DNA TGTGCCAGCAGCTTAGAGCACAATCAGCCCCAGCATTTT.